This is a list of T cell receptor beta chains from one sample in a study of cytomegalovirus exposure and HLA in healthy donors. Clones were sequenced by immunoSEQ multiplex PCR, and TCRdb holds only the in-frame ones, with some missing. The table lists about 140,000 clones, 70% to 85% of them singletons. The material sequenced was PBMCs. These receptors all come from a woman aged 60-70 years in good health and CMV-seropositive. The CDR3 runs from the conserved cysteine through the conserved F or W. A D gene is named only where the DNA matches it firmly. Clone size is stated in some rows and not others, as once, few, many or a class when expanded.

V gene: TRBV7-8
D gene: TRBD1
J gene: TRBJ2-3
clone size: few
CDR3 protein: CASSLVGQSTDTQYF
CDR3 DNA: TGTGCCAGCAGCTTAGTGGGACAGAGCACAGATACGCAGTATTTT

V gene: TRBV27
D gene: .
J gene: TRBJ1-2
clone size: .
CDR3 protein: CASSQIGGLVDYGYTF
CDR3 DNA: TGTGCCAGCAGCCAGATCGGAGGGCTTGTGGACTATGGCTACACCTTC

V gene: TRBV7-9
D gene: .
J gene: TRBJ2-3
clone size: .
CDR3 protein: CASSFNGNTDTQYF
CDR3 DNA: TGTGCCAGCAGCTTCAACGGTAACACAGATACGCAGTATTTT

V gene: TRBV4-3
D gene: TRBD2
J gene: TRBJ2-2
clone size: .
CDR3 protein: CASSQPSGLAGGLGGELFF
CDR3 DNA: TGCGCCAGCAGCCAACCTTCAGGACTAGCGGGAGGGCTGGGCGGGGAGCTGTTTTTT

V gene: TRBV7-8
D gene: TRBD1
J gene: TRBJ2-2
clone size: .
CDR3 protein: CASSLGGQGSTGELFF
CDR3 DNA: TGTGCCAGCAGCTTAGGTGGACAGGGGTCCACCGGGGAGCTGTTTTTT

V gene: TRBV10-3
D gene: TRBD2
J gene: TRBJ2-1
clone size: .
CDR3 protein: CAISLAGESEQFF
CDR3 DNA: TGTGCCATCAGTTTAGCGGGAGAGAGTGAGCAGTTCTTC

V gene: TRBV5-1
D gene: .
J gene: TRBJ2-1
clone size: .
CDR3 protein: CASSLELDFDNEQFF
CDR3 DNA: TGCGCCAGCAGCTTGGAACTGGACTTCGACAATGAGCAGTTCTTC

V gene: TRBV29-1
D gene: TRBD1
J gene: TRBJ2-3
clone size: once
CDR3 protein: CSVGAGQGSFTDTQYF
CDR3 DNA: TGCAGCGTTGGGGCGGGACAGGGGAGCTTCACAGATACGCAGTATTTT

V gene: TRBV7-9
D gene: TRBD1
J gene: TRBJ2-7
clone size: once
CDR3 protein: CASSRGQGAYEQYF
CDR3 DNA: TGTGCCAGCAGCCGGGGACAGGGGGCATACGAGCAGTACTTC

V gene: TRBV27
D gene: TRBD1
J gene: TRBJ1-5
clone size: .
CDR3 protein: CASSITGGAGNQPQHF
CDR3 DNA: TGTGCCAGCAGTATAACAGGGGGCGCGGGCAATCAGCCCCAGCATTTT

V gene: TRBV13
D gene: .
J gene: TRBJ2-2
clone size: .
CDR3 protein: CASSPRVFTGELFF
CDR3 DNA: TGTGCCAGCAGCCCACGGGTGTTCACCGGGGAGCTGTTTTTT

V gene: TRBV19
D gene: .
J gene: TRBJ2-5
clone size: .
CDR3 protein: CASSIWGETVGTQYF
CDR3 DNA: TGTGCCAGTAGTATTTGGGGAGAGACGGTCGGGACCCAGTACTTC